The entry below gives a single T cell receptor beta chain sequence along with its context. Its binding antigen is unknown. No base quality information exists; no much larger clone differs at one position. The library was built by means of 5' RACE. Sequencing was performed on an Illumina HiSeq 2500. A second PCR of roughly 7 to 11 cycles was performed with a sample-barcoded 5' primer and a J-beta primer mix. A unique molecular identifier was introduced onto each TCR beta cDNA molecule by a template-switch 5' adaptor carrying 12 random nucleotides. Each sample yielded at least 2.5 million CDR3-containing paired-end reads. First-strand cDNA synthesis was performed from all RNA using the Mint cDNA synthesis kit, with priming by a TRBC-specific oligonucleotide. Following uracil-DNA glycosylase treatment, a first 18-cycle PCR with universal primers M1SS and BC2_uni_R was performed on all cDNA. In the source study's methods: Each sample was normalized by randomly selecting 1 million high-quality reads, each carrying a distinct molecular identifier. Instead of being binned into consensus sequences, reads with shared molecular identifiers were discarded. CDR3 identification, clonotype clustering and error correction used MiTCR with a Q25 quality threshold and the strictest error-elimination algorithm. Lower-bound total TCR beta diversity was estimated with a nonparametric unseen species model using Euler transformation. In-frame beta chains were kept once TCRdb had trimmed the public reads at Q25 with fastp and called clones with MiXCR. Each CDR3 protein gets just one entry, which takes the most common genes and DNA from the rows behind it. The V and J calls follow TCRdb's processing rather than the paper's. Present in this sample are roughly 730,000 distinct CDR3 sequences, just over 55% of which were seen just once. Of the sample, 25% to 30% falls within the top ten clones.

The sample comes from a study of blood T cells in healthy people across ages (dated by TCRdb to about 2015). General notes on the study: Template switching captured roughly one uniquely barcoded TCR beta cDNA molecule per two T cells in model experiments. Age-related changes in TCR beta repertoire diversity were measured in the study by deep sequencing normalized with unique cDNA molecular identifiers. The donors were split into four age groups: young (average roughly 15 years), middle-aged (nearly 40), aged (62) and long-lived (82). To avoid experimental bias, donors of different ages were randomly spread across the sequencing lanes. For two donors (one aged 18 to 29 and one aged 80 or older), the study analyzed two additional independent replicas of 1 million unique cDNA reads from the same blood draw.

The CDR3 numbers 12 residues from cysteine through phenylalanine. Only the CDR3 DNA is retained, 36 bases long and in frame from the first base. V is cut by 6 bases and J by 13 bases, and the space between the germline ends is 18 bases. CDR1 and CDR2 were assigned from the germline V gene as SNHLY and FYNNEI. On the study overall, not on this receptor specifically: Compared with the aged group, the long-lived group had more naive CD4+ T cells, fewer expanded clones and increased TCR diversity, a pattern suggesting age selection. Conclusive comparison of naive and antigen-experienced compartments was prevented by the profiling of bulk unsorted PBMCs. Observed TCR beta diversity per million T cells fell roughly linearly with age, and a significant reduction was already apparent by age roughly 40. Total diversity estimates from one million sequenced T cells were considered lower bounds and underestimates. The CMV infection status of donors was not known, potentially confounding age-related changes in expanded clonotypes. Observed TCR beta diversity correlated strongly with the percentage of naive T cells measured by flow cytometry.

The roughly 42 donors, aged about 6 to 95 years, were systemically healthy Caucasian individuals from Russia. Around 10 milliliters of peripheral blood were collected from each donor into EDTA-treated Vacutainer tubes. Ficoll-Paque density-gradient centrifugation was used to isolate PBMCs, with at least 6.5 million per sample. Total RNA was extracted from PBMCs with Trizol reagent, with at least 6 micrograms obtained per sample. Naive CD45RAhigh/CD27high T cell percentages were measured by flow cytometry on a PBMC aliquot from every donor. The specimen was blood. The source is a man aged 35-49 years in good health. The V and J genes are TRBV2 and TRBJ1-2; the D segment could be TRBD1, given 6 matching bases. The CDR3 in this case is CASRQGEPPGTF. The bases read TGTGCCAGCAGACAGGGTGAGCCTCCCGGCACCTTC.